The sequence of this TCR beta chain was determined in a study of T cell repertoires in cytomegalovirus infection. Turning to the study itself: It can be stated that public TCR beta signatures indicated CMV infection as well as a matching HLA type.

Whole-study results and caveats: There were HLA-C-restricted CMV-specific TCR beta clonotypes dominating the ex vivo response. Summed frequency of public TCR beta families distinguished CMV carriers with the relevant HLA.

This CDR3 has 14 amino acids. Germline loops: CDR1 MDHEN, CDR2 SYDVKM. V lost 5 bases to trimming and J lost 7 bases; unmatched junction nucleotides: 9. With regard to this clonotype: Its specificity is not known.

TCRdb reprocessed the reads via MiXCR and lists one record per CDR3 protein. Here the sample spans roughly 240,000 distinct CDR3 sequences, approximately 6.7% being singletons. What was sequenced was PBMCs. The gene calls are TRBV28 and TRBJ2-7; 9 bases map to TRBD1. This TCR was sampled from a human donor in good health (CMV status not recorded). Some clones in this sample may be carry-over from other donors' samples. The CDR3 DNA reads TGTGCCAGCAGTATGGACAGGGGTTCCGAAGAGCAGTACTTC. Amino acids: CASSMDRGSEEQYF.